This T cell receptor beta chain was captured by sequencing in a study of beta chain features in type 1 diabetes. The study's findings and limits: The influence of HLA type on TCRB rearrangement stayed undetermined. The VDJ junctions of type 1 diabetes patients carried fewer insertions and more deletions.

The ends lost 5 bases at V and 7 bases at J; junction bases unmatched: 11. Germline CDR1 and CDR2: SGHRS and YFSETQ. The CDR3 is 14 amino acids. Averaging approximately 110 mL, one heparinised blood draw came from each individual donor. Sorting that relied on CD45RO/CCR7/CD25/CD127/CD95/CD27 yielded CD4+ naive, central memory, regulatory and stem cell-like memory cells. Since all of the isolated RNA was reverse transcribed, expressed TCRB transcripts were what got sequenced. The table came from immunoSEQ multiplex PCR; TCRdb's copy has only in-frame clones and leaves some out. The repertoire has around 300,000 clones, about 15% of them found once; the top ten carry under 8.5%. As concerns this clone: The antigen is undetermined.

Sequencing was performed on central memory CD4+ T cells from blood. This TCR derives from a man aged 25-40 years in good health. J is TRBJ1-2 and V is TRBV5-1; 7 bases fit TRBD1. CDR3 amino acids: CASSRQGEVGGYTF. As DNA, the CDR3 is TGCGCCAGCAGTCGACAGGGTGAAGTCGGTGGCTACACCTTC.